A few counts support the clone carrying this T cell receptor (beta chain). The data derive from a study of CD8+ T cells in alopecia areata. About the study: In an open-label trial, patients got 5 to 10 mg tofacitinib twice daily. For 6 to 18 months, tofacitinib was taken, and 6 months off drug followed.

TCR sequencing used cDNA made by reverse transcription of extracted RNA. Repertoires were generated with immunoSEQ multiplex PCR, while TCRdb's copy carries only in-frame clones and drops some. The table records more than 150,000 clones, around 50% of them present only once. V lost 7 bases, J lost 6 bases, and 12 bases lay in between. This CDR3 comprises 12 residues. CDR1 is SQVTM and CDR2 is ANQGSEA in the germline V gene. The chain carries TRBV29-1 and TRBJ2-2, with D tentatively TRBD1 (6 bases). The clonotype was recovered from a human donor with alopecia areata. This specimen was CD8+ T cells sorted from blood, taken at week 0. The CDR3 loop is CSADRSSGELFF. The CDR3 nucleotides read TGCAGCGCCGACAGGTCATCCGGGGAGCTGTTTTTT.